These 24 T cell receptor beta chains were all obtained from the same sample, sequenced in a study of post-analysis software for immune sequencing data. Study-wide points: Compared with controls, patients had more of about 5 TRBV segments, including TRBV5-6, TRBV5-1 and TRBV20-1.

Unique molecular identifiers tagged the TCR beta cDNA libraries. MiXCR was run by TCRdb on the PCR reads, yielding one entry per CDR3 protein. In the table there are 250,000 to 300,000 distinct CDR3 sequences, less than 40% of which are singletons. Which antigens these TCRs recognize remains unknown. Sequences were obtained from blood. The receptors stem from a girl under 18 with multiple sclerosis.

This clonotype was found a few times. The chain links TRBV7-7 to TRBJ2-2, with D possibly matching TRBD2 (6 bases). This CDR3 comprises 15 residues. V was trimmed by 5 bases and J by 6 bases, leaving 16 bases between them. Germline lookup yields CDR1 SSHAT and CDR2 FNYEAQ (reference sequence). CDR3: CASSPGVKLPGELFF. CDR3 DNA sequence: TGTGCCAGCAGCCCGGGGGTAAAATTACCCGGGGAGCTGTTTTTT. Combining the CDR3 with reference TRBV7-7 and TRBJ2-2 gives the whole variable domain GAGVSQSPRYKVTKRGQDVTLRCDPISSHATLYWYQQALGQGPEFLTYFNYEAQPDKSGLPSDRFSAERPEGSISTLTIQRTEQRDSAMYRCASSPGVKLPGELFFGEGSRLTVL.

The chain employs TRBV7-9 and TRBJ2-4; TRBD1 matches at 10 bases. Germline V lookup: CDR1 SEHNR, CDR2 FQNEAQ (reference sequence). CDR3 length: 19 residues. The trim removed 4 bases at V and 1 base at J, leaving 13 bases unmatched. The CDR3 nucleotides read TGTGCCAGCAGCTCACTCCGGGACAGGGGACCGATCGCCAAAAACATTCAGTACTTC. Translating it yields CASSSLRDRGPIAKNIQYF.

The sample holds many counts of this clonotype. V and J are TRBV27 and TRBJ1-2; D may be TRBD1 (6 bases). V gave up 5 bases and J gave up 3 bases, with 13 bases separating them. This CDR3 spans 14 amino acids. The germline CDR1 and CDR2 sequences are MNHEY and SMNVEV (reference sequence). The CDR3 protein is CASSRGGSYYGYTF. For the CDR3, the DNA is TGTGCCAGCAGTCGAGGGGGTTCCTACTATGGCTACACCTTC.

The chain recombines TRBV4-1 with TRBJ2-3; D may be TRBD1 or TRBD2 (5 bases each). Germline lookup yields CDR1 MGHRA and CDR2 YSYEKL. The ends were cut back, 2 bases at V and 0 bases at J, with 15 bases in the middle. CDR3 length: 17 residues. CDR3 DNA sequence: TGCGCCAGCAGCCAAAATCAGGGAACGGGGAGCACAGATACGCAGTATTTT. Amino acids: CASSQNQGTGSTDTQYF.

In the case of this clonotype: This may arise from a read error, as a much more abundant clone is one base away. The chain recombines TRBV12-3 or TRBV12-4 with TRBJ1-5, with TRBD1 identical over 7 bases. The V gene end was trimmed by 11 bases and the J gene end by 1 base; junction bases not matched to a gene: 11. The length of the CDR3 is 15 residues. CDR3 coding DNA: TGTGCCGGCACCGGAGGGACAGCCAGCAATCAGCCCCAGCATTTT. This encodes CAGTGGTASNQPQHF.

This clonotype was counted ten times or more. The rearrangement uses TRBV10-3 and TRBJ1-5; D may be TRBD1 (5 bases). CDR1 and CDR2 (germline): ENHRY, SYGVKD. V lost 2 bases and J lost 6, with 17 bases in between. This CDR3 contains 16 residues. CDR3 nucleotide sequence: TGTGCCATCAGTGAGCTAGCCAGGGACCGATCTCAGCCCCAGCATTTT. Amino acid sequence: CAISELARDRSQPQHF.

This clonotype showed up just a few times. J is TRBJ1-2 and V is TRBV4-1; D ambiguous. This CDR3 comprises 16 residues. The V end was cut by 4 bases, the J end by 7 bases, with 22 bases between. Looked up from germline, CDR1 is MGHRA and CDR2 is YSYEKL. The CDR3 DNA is TGCGCCAGCAGCCCAATCCTAAAAGGTTCAGGCTCTGGCTACACCTTC. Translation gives CASSPILKGSGSGYTF.

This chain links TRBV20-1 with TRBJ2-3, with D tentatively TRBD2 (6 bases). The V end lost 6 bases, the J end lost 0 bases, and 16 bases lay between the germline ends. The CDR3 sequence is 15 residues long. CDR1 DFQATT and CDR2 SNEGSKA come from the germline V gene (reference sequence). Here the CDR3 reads CSAGLAGFSTDTQYF. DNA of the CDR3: TGCAGTGCGGGACTGGCGGGATTTAGCACAGATACGCAGTATTTT.

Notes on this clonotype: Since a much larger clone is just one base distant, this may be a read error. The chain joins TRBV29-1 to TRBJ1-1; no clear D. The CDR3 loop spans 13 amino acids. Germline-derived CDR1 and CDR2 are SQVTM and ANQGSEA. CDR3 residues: CSVDNTGNTETFF. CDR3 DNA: TGCAGCGTTGATAACACGGGGAACACTGAAACTTTCTTT.

CDR3 in amino acids: CASSLARLAHETQYF. CDR3 nucleotides: TGTGCCAGCAGCTTAGCGCGTCTAGCTCACGAGACCCAGTACTTC. V and J are TRBV7-6 and TRBJ2-5, with D possibly matching TRBD2 (5 bases). The CDR3 has 15 residues. The V end was cut by 0 bases, the J end by 5 bases, with 13 bases between. Germline CDR1 reads SGHVS; CDR2 reads FNYEAQ.

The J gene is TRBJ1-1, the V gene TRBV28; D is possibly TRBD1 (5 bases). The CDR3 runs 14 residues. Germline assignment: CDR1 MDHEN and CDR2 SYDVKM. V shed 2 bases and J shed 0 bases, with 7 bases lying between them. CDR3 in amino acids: CASSLPGMNTEAFF. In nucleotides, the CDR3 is TGTGCCAGCAGTTTACCAGGGATGAACACTGAAGCTTTCTTT.

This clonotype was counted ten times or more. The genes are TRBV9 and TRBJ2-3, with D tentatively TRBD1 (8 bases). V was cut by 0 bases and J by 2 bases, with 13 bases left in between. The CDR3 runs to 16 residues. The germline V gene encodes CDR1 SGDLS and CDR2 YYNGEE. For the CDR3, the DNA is TGTGCCAGCAGCGTAGCGGGGGGACAGGTCACAGATACGCAGTATTTT. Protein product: CASSVAGGQVTDTQYF.

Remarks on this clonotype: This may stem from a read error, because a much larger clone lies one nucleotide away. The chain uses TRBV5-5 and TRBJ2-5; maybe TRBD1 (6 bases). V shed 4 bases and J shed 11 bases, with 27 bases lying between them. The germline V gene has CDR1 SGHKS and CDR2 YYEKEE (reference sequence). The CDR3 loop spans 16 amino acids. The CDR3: CASSRGGQGYYNEQYF. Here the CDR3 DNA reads TGTGCCAGCAGCCGGGGTGGGCAGGGGTACTACAATGAGCAGTACTTC.

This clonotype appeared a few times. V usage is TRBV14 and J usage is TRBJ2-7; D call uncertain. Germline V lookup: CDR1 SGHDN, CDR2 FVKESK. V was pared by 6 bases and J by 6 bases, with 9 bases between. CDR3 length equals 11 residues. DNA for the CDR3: TGTGCCAGCAGTAACTGGGGCGAGCAGTACTTC. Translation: CASSNWGEQYF.

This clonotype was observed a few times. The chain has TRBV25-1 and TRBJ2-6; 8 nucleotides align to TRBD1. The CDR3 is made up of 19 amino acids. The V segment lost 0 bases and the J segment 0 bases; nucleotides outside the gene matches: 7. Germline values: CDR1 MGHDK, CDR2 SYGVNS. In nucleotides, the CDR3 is TGTGCCAGCAGTGAATACGCAGGGACAGGACACTCTGGGGCCAACGTCCTGACTTTC. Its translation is CASSEYAGTGHSGANVLTF.

The DNA for the CDR3 is TGCAGCGTTACTAGCGGGATCCGCACAGATACGCAGTATTTT. It codes for CSVTSGIRTDTQYF. This chain uses TRBV29-1 with TRBJ2-3, with 10 nucleotides matching TRBD2. CDR1 and CDR2 (germline): SQVTM, ANQGSEA. The V segment lost 5 bases and the J segment 1 base; nucleotides outside the gene matches: 3. CDR3 length: 14 amino acids.

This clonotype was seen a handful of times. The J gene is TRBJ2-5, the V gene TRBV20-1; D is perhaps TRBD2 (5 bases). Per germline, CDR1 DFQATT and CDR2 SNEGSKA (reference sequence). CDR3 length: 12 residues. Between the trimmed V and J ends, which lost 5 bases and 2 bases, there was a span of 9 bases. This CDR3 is CSALEAQETQYF. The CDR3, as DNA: TGCAGTGCTTTGGAGGCACAAGAGACCCAGTACTTC.

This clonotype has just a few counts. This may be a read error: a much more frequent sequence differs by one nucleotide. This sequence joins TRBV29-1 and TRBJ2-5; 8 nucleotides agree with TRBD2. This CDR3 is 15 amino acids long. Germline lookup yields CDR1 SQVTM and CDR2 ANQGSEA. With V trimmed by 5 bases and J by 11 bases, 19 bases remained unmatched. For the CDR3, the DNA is TGCAGCGTTTCGTTCGGAGCGGGGGACGGCAATGAGCAGTACTTC. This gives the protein CSVSFGAGDGNEQYF.

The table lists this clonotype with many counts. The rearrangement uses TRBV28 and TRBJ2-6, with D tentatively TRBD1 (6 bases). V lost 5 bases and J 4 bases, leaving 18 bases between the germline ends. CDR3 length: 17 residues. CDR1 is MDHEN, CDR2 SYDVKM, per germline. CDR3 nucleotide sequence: TGTGCCAGCAGTAAGGGGGAATTTCAGGCGGGGGCCAACGTCCTGACTTTC. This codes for CASSKGEFQAGANVLTF. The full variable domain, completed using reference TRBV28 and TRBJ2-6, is DVKVTQSSRYLVKRTGEKVFLECVQDMDHENMFWYRQDPGLGLRLIYFSYDVKMKEKGDIPEGYSVSREKKERFSLILESASTNQTSMYLCASSKGEFQAGANVLTFGAGSRLTVL.

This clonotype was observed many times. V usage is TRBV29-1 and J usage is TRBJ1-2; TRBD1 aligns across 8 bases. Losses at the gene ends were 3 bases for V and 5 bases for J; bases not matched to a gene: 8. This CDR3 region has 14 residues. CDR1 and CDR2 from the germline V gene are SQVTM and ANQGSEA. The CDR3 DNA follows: TGCAGCGTTGACCACCTCGACAGGGGATATGGCTACACCTTC. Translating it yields CSVDHLDRGYGYTF.

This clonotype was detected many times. In nucleotides, the CDR3 is TGTGCCAGCAGTGACAGGGAGGATGAATCCTACAATGAGCAGTTCTTC. Translated, it gives CASSDREDESYNEQFF. The chain carries TRBV25-1 and TRBJ2-1; TRBD2 might be the D (6 bases). CDR1 and CDR2 (germline): MGHDK, SYGVNS. V lost 3 bases to trimming and J lost 1 base, with 13 bases between them. The CDR3 extends over 16 amino acids.

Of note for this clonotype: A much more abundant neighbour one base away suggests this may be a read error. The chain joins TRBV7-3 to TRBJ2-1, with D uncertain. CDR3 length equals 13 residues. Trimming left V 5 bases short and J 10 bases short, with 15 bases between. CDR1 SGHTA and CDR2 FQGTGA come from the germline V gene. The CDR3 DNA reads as TGTGCCAGCAGCATCAGGCGACTCGGGGAGCAGTTCTTC. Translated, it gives CASSIRRLGEQFF. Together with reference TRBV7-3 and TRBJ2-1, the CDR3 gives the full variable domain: GAGVSQTPSNKVTEKGKYVELRCDPISGHTALYWYRQSLGQGPEFLIYFQGTGAADDSGLPNDRFFAVRPEGSVSTLKIQRTERGDSAVYLCASSIRRLGEQFFGPGTRLTVL.

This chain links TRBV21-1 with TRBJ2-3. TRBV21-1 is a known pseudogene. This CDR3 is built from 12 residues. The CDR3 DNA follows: TGTGCCAGCAGCAGAAGCACAGATACGCGGTATTTT. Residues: CASSRSTDTRYF.

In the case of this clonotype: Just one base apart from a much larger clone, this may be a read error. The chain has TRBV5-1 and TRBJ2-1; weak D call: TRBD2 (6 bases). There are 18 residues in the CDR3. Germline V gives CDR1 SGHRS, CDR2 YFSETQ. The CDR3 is CTSSSPKTRRDTLNEQFF. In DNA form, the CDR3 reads TGCACCAGCAGCTCCCCAAAAACTAGGCGGGATACCTTAAATGAGCAGTTCTTC.